The clone carrying this T cell receptor (beta chain) was seen ten or more times. Antigen: not known. The data belong to a study of molecular identifiers for immune sequencing clone quantification. With RNA at 10%, 30% or 50%, naive CD8 libraries came from roughly 20,000 to 1,000,000 sorted cells. CD8+CD4-CCR7+CD45RA+ sorting gave the naive CD8 T cells. V gave up 1 base and J gave up 6 bases, with 4 bases separating them. The CDR3 sequence is 12 residues long. Germline-derived CDR1 and CDR2 are LNHDA and SQIVND (reference sequence). TCRdb redid the calling of the PCR reads with MiXCR, one entry per CDR3 protein. Of 550,000 to 750,000 distinct CDR3 sequences listed, 15% to 20% were seen once; the top ten hold 0.85%. Whole-study findings and limits: Spiked Jurkat TCR RNA equal to one cell could reportedly be picked out among one million naive cells.

The V gene is TRBV19, the J gene TRBJ1-5; no firm D call. This sequence originates from a human donor in good health. Some libraries in this study had Jurkat cell RNA spiked in. Sample: naive CD8+ T cells from blood, with Jurkat cell RNA spiked in. The subset here: FACS-sorted CD8+CD4-CCR7+CD45RA+ naive T cells. CDR3 region: CASSIGGQPQHF. The CDR3, as DNA: TGTGCCAGTAGTATAGGGGGTCAGCCCCAGCATTTT.